Presented here are 3 T cell receptor beta chains from one specimen sequenced in a study of beta chain features in type 1 diabetes. Which antigens these TCRs recognize remains unknown. TCRB transcripts that were expressed got sequenced, as all of the isolated RNA had been reverse transcribed. Sequencing was performed with immunoSEQ multiplex PCR; in TCRdb, only in-frame clones are kept and a portion is missing. The data show roughly 50,000 clones, with about 40% seen just once and approximately 1.4% held by the top ten. Overall study results and limits: In every one of the four CD4+ subsets, TCRB CDR3s were moderately but significantly shorter in Type 1 diabetes patients.

Sequenced sample: Tregs from blood. These receptors all stem from a man aged 25 to 40 with type 1 diabetes.

The rearrangement links TRBV7-2 to TRBJ2-7, with 9 bases matching TRBD1. Germline CDR1 reads SGHTA; CDR2 reads FQGNSA. The V and J ends lost 5 bases and 1 base, in that order; junction bases with no gene match: 6. The CDR3 consists of 15 residues. The CDR3 spells CASSPTGGSSYEQYF. CDR3 DNA sequence: TGTGCCAGCAGCCCAACAGGGGGCTCGTCCTACGAGCAGTACTTC. Together with reference TRBV7-2 and TRBJ2-7, the CDR3 gives the full variable domain: GAGVSQSPSNKVTEKGKDVELRCDPISGHTALYWYRQSLGQGLEFLIYFQGNSAPDKSGLPSDRFSAERTGGSVSTLTIQRTQQEDSAVYLCASSPTGGSSYEQYFGPGTRLTVT.

The chain joins TRBV7-9 to TRBJ2-1, with 11 bases aligning to TRBD2. Germline V CDR1 and CDR2: SEHNR, FQNEAQ (reference sequence). The CDR3 is made up of 16 amino acids. V trimming: 2 bases; J trimming: 8 bases; junction bases outside the gene matches: 8. The CDR3 DNA reads as TGTGCCAGCAGCTTAAATGTAGCGGGAGGGCGGGATGAGCAGTTCTTC. Translation gives CASSLNVAGGRDEQFF.

The chain recombines TRBV5-1 with TRBJ2-1; 7 bases are shared with TRBD1. The CDR3 totals 16 residues. V lost 0 bases, J lost 6 bases, and 9 bases stayed unmatched. Looked up from germline, CDR1 is SGHRS and CDR2 is YFSETQ. The DNA for the CDR3 is TGCGCCAGCAGCTTGGGTTTGGTGGCAGGGGGCAATGAGCAGTTCTTC. Protein product: CASSLGLVAGGNEQFF.